Detailed here is one T cell receptor beta chain. This sample was taken from a study of T cell responses to AZD1222 COVID-19 vaccine. Germline V CDR1 and CDR2: SGHRS, YFSETQ. The CDR3 has 13 amino acids. V lost 9 bases, J lost 6 bases, and 18 bases lay in between. Assay used: immunoSEQ multiplex PCR; TCRdb lists only in-frame clones, some missing. The table records 150,000 or so clones, roughly nine tenths of them present only once. The clonotype comes from an adult in good health. This chain connects TRBV5-1 to TRBJ1-2; weak D call: TRBD1 (5 bases). Sequencing used peripheral blood, obtained on day 0 of AZD1222 vaccination. For the CDR3, the DNA is TGCGCCACCAGAGGGGCAGAAGGCGATGGCTACACCTTC. Translating gives CATRGAEGDGYTF.